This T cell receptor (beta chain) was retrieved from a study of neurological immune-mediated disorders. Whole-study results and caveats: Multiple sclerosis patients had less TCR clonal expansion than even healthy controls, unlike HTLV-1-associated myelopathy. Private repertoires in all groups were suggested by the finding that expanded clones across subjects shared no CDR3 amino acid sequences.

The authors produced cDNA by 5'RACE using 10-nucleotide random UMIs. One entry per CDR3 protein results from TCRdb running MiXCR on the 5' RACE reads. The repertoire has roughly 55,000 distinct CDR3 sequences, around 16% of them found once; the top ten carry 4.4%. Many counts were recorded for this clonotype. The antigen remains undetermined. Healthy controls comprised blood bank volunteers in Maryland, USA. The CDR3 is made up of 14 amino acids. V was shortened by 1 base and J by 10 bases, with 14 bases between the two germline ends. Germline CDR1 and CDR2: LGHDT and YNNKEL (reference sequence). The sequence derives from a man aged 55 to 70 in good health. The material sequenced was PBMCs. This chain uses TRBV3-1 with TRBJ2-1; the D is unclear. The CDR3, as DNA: TGTGCCAGCAGCCAAGTAGCCCAAAGTGCGGAGCAGTTCTTC. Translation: CASSQVAQSAEQFF.